The 2 T cell receptor beta chains presented below share a single source sample, sequenced in a study of shared clonotypes between healthy human individuals. This table comes from immunoSEQ multiplex PCR, and its TCRdb copy is limited to in-frame clones, with some not included. This table holds some 1 million clones, 60% to 80% found once. The sequencing input was memory CD4+ T cells sorted from blood. Subset in this sample: CD45RA-negative fraction. Receptor source: a man between 18 and 29 years old in good health.

For this clone: Other DNA variants within this sample encode the same CDR3. The chain uses TRBV5-4 and TRBJ1-1, with D uncertain. Germline loops: CDR1 SGHNT, CDR2 YYREEE (reference sequence). Trimming cost V 2 bases and J 2 bases, with 7 bases left between them. The CDR3 spans 13 residues. CDR3 amino acids: CASSLIGNTEAFF. The CDR3 DNA reads TGTGCCAGCAGCTTAATAGGAAACACTGAAGCTTTCTTT.

The chain carries TRBV7-9 and TRBJ2-3; 7 bases are a match to TRBD2. CDR1 is SEHNR and CDR2 is FQNEAQ in the germline V gene (reference sequence). The CDR3 spans 16 residues. The ends lost 2 bases at V and 2 bases at J; junction bases unmatched: 7. CDR3 nucleotides: TGTGCCAGCAGCTTAAGTGGGGACTACCCCACAGATACGCAGTATTTT. Its protein is CASSLSGDYPTDTQYF.